This TCR beta chain came from a study of cytomegalovirus exposure and HLA in healthy donors. Overall study context: Earlier, some 170 million T cells were analyzed, and about 100 million unique TCR beta sequences were found among them.

V was cut by 3 bases and J by 4 bases, with 14 bases left in between. The length of the CDR3 is 15 residues. CDR1 and CDR2 (germline): SNHLY, FYNNEI. Primers: 60 Vbeta forward and 13 Jbeta reverse. Sequencing used immunoSEQ multiplex PCR; TCRdb keeps in-frame clones, though not all of them. The sample contains more than 110,000 clones, 65% to 90% of which appear only once. General study findings and limits: It was 164 TCR beta chains that were listed as cytomegalovirus-associated.

As regards this clone: As yet, its antigen is unknown.

The sequenced sample was PBMCs. V usage is TRBV2 and J usage is TRBJ2-3, with unresolved D. This sequence originates from a female donor in good health and CMV-seronegative. This chain's CDR3 is CASSENYPGADTQYF. Written as DNA, the CDR3 is TGTGCCAGCAGTGAGAACTATCCCGGCGCAGATACGCAGTATTTT.